Below are 20 T cell receptor beta chains sequenced from a single sample in a study of CD8+ T cells in alopecia areata. Sequencing templates came from extracted RNA that was reverse transcribed into cDNA. This table comes from immunoSEQ multiplex PCR, and its TCRdb copy is limited to in-frame clones, with some not included. The sample lists a few hundred thousand clones, around three fifths occurring once. Noted treatment: oral pan-JAK inhibitor, 5-10 mg twice daily. The sequencing here drew on CD4+ T cells sorted from blood, taken at roughly week 53, from a patient treated with tofacitinib. These receptors were obtained from a human donor with alopecia areata.

This chain uses TRBV7-8 with TRBJ1-5; 8 positions match TRBD1. The germline gives CDR1 SGHVS, CDR2 FQNEAQ. The CDR3 contains 15 residues. V lost 5 bases and J lost 4; bases outside the gene matches: 7. The CDR3 nucleotides read TGTGCCAGCAGCCTAGGGAGACAGGGGAATCAGCCCCAGCATTTT. Translating gives CASSLGRQGNQPQHF.

The J gene is TRBJ1-1, the V gene TRBV2; possibly TRBD1 for D (6 bases). V lost 4 bases, J lost 10 bases, and 16 bases lay in between. CDR3 length equals 13 residues. The germline CDR1 and CDR2 sequences are SNHLY and FYNNEI. DNA for the CDR3: TGTGCCAGCAGTGGCGACAGGACCTCCGTAGCTTTCTTT. Its translation: CASSGDRTSVAFF.

The rearrangement links TRBV5-1 to TRBJ2-1; D might be TRBD1 (6 bases). With 4 bases removed from V and 7 bases from J, the gap between germline ends came to 24 bases. This CDR3 has 17 residues. CDR1 is SGHRS and CDR2 is YFSETQ in the germline V gene. CDR3 residues: CASSPVGAQGPRNEQFF. For the CDR3, the DNA is TGCGCCAGCAGCCCGGTGGGGGCACAGGGTCCTAGGAATGAGCAGTTCTTC. The full variable domain, its missing parts supplied by reference TRBV5-1 and TRBJ2-1, is KAGVTQTPRYLIKTRGQQVTLSCSPISGHRSVSWYQQTPGQGLQFLFEYFSETQRNKGNFPGRFSGRQFSNSRSEMNVSTLELGDSALYLCASSPVGAQGPRNEQFFGPGTRLTVL.

V and J are TRBV7-2 and TRBJ1-1; TRBD1 matches at 7 bases. CDR3 length: 14 amino acids. Germline V lookup: CDR1 SGHTA, CDR2 FQGNSA. Losses at the gene ends were 5 bases for V and 0 bases for J; bases not matched to a gene: 3. The DNA for the CDR3 is TGTGCCAGCAGCGACAGGGCTGTGAACACTGAAGCTTTCTTT. Its protein is CASSDRAVNTEAFF.

This rearrangement joins TRBV11-2 to TRBJ2-5; TRBD1 agrees at 10 bases. Trimming at V came to 5 bases and at J to 5 bases, leaving 8 bases not matched to a gene. The CDR3 is 15 residues long. From germline, CDR1 is SGHAT and CDR2 FQNNGV. The CDR3 region is CASSPGDRGMETQYF. For the CDR3, the DNA is TGTGCCAGCAGCCCCGGGGACAGGGGTATGGAGACCCAGTACTTC.

This clone was recorded once. This chain connects TRBV20-1 to TRBJ2-7; 8 bases fit TRBD2. After removal of 6 bases from V and 4 bases from J, the junction contained 2 bases not matched to a gene. This CDR3 region has 11 residues. CDR1 and CDR2 from the germline V gene are DFQATT and SNEGSKA (reference sequence). The DNA for the CDR3 is TGCAGTGCAACTAGCGGTTACGAGCAGTACTTC. This encodes CSATSGYEQYF.

The gene calls are TRBV18 and TRBJ1-2; TRBD1 is a possible D gene (6 bases). The V end was cut by 0 bases, the J end by 6 bases, with 8 bases between. CDR3 length: 13 amino acids. The V gene's germline CDR1 is KGHSH and CDR2 LQKENI. Here the CDR3 reads CASSPPRGNGYTF. The CDR3 DNA sequence: TGTGCCAGCTCACCACCGAGGGGGAATGGCTACACCTTC.

This clone was observed a few times. The chain employs TRBV25-1 and TRBJ1-2; D unresolved. CDR1 is MGHDK and CDR2 is SYGVNS in the germline V gene. CDR3 length equals 13 residues. V was clipped by 5 bases and J by 4 bases, with 11 bases between them. DNA for the CDR3: TGTGCCAGCAGTCGTGGCAGCCGCTATGGCTACACCTTC. Its protein is CASSRGSRYGYTF.

The chain couples TRBV29-1 to TRBJ1-4; D call uncertain. Germline V gene data show CDR1 as SQVTM and CDR2 as ANQGSEA. V dropped 5 bases and J dropped 4 bases, with 14 bases sitting between them. This CDR3 is built from 14 residues. Here the CDR3 reads CSVRPSRVNEKLFF. The CDR3 DNA reads TGCAGCGTTCGGCCCAGTCGGGTTAATGAAAAACTGTTTTTT.

The chain uses TRBV25-1 and TRBJ1-2; D gene unclear. The CDR3 has 9 amino acids. V gave up 9 bases and J gave up 5 bases, with 4 bases separating them. Per germline, CDR1 MGHDK and CDR2 SYGVNS. The DNA of the CDR3 is TGTGCCAGAGGGTATGGCTACACCTTC. Translation gives CARGYGYTF.

The gene calls are TRBV5-1 and TRBJ2-6; unclear D gene. Trimming took off 3 bases at V and 0 bases at J, with 4 bases between the two ends. Germline V CDR1 and CDR2: SGHRS, YFSETQ. This CDR3 is built from 14 residues. CDR3 sequence: CASSSDSGANVLTF. CDR3 coding DNA: TGCGCCAGCAGCTCAGACTCTGGGGCCAACGTCCTGACTTTC. The complete variable domain, with remaining parts taken from reference TRBV5-1 and TRBJ2-6, reads KAGVTQTPRYLIKTRGQQVTLSCSPISGHRSVSWYQQTPGQGLQFLFEYFSETQRNKGNFPGRFSGRQFSNSRSEMNVSTLELGDSALYLCASSSDSGANVLTFGAGSRLTVL.

A few counts support this clone. V gene TRBV4-2 combines with J gene TRBJ1-4, with 7 bases that match TRBD1. Per germline, CDR1 LGHNA and CDR2 YNFKEQ. CDR3 length: 16 amino acids. Trimming at V came to 2 bases and at J to 4 bases, leaving 7 bases not matched to a gene. The CDR3 DNA is TGTGCCAGCAGCCAACCCTCAGGGGGAAATAATGAAAAACTGTTTTTT. It yields the protein CASSQPSGGNNEKLFF.

This chain links TRBV7-3 with TRBJ2-2, with a weak D call TRBD2 (5 bases). Germline V CDR1 and CDR2: SGHTA, FQGTGA. The CDR3 extends over 13 amino acids. The V and J ends lost 5 bases and 6 bases respectively, with 10 bases between them. DNA for the CDR3: TGTGCCAGCAGCAAGAGGACTGCCGGGGAGCTGTTTTTT. This encodes CASSKRTAGELFF.

V and J are TRBV6-5 and TRBJ2-1; D may be TRBD2 (7 bases). The ends were cut back, 0 bases at V and 6 bases at J, with 12 bases in the middle. This CDR3 comprises 15 residues. Germline V gives CDR1 MNHEY, CDR2 SVGAGI. DNA for the CDR3: TGTGCCAGCAGTTACTCGTGGGGGGGCCTCAATGAGCAGTTCTTC. This codes for CASSYSWGGLNEQFF.

This chain connects TRBV30 to TRBJ1-2; no definite D call. The germline V and J ends were trimmed by 2 bases and 5 bases, with 9 bases remaining between them. The CDR3 contains 12 residues. The germline gives CDR1 GTSNPN, CDR2 SVGIG (reference sequence). The CDR3 bases are TGTGCCTGGAGTAGGCAGAAGTATGGCTACACCTTC. The encoded protein is CAWSRQKYGYTF.

The chain couples TRBV9 to TRBJ1-5; maybe TRBD1 (5 bases). The CDR3 is 15 amino acids. Trimming stripped 0 bases from V and 0 bases from J, with 7 bases between. CDR1 and CDR2 from the germline V gene are SGDLS and YYNGEE. CDR3 nucleotide sequence: TGTGCCAGCAGCGTAGGAGGGGATAGCAATCAGCCCCAGCATTTT. Its protein product is CASSVGGDSNQPQHF.

J is TRBJ2-5 and V is TRBV13; 10 bases fit TRBD1. V lost 5 bases to trimming and J lost 4 bases; unmatched junction nucleotides: 4. This CDR3 has 14 residues. Looked up from germline, CDR1 is PRHDT and CDR2 is FYEKMQ (reference sequence). CDR3 protein: CASSPRDRGETQYF. CDR3 nucleotides: TGTGCCAGCAGCCCGCGGGACAGGGGAGAGACCCAGTACTTC.

The V call is TRBV30, the J call TRBJ2-1, with TRBD2 matching 7 bases. Germline CDR1 reads GTSNPN; CDR2 reads SVGIG (reference sequence). This CDR3 has 16 residues. Trimming at V came to 5 bases and at J to 0 bases, leaving 10 bases not matched to a gene. CDR3 amino acids: CAWSRLAKSSYNEQFF. The DNA of the CDR3 is TGTGCCTGGTCCCGACTAGCAAAAAGCTCCTACAATGAGCAGTTCTTC.

V and J are TRBV5-1 and TRBJ1-6; 8 positions match TRBD1. CDR3 length equals 17 residues. Trimming took 6 bases from V and 8 from J; bases not matched to a gene: 16. Germline V gene data show CDR1 as SGHRS and CDR2 as YFSETQ. CDR3 coding DNA: TGCGCCAGCAATCCAGGATACGGGACAGGCCAAGATTCACCCCTCCACTTT. Translation gives CASNPGYGTGQDSPLHF. Based on the CDR3 plus reference TRBV5-1 and TRBJ1-6, the full variable domain is KAGVTQTPRYLIKTRGQQVTLSCSPISGHRSVSWYQQTPGQGLQFLFEYFSETQRNKGNFPGRFSGRQFSNSRSEMNVSTLELGDSALYLCASNPGYGTGQDSPLHFGNGTRLTVT.

This clone has only a few counts. This chain links TRBV5-1 with TRBJ2-3; 8 bases are shared with TRBD2. The CDR3 runs to 16 residues. V was pared by 0 bases and J by 0 bases, with 3 bases of the junction left unmatched. Germline V gene sequence: CDR1 SGHRS, CDR2 YFSETQ. The CDR3 DNA reads TGCGCCAGCAGCTTGGAGCAGCGGGGGAGCACAGATACGCAGTATTTT. It specifies CASSLEQRGSTDTQYF.